One TCR beta chain is described in this entry. Its antigen is as yet unknown. Incorporated into the TCR beta cDNA libraries were unique molecular identifiers, which served to reduce PCR and sequencing biases. Roughly 0.5 million cDNA molecules were obtained from roughly 1 to 10 million T cells. A single record per CDR3 protein comes from TCRdb applying MiXCR to the PCR reads. The sample includes approximately 730,000 distinct CDR3 sequences, more than 45% of them seen just once. This specimen belongs to a study of post-analysis software for immune sequencing data. For the study at large: Recorded disease courses covered relapsing-remitting, secondary progressive and progressive-relapsing multiple sclerosis. Some patients had no subtype annotation.

Overall study findings and caveats: Significantly decreased normalized Chao1 diversity was recorded for multiple sclerosis patients relative to controls. With F measure, samples from one preparation batch clustered together strongly.

Sample: blood. The source is a girl aged 5-17 years with multiple sclerosis.

CDR3 bases: TGCGCCAGCAGCCCTTCCGGGACAGGGGAAAAAAGGGCCTATGGCTACACCTTC. This encodes CASSPSGTGEKRAYGYTF. The V and J genes are TRBV5-1 and TRBJ1-2; 10 bases line up with TRBD1. V shed 4 bases and J 4 bases; nucleotides not matched to a gene: 16. Per the germline V gene, CDR1 is SGHRS and CDR2 is YFSETQ. The CDR3 spans 18 residues.